Below are 29 T cell receptor beta chains sequenced from a single sample in a study of OX40 agonist ivuxolimab in advanced cancers. TCRdb's table, derived via immunoSEQ multiplex PCR, lists solely in-frame clones and lacks some. The table has approximately 67,000 clones, roughly nine tenths seen once. This sample comprised CD4+ or CD8+ T cells sorted from blood, obtained in a trial of the OX40 agonist ivuxolimab. The receptors were gathered from an adult with an advanced solid tumor such as melanoma, head and neck, liver or kidney cancer.

The rearrangement joins TRBV6-6 to TRBJ2-7, with D perhaps TRBD1 (5 bases). CDR3 length equals 14 residues. Trimming removed 0 bases at V and 3 bases at J, with 9 bases between. The germline V gene encodes CDR1 MNHNY and CDR2 SVGAGI (reference sequence). The DNA of the CDR3 is TGTGCCAGCAGTTACTCGACGCAGGGCTACGAGCAGTACTTC. It specifies CASSYSTQGYEQYF.

The gene calls are TRBV5-1 and TRBJ2-1; a possible D gene is TRBD1 (5 bases). The CDR3 runs 15 residues. Trimming removed 5 bases at V and 3 bases at J, with 15 bases between. Per germline, CDR1 SGHRS and CDR2 YFSETQ. CDR3 DNA: TGCGCCAGCAGGTGGCTAGGGGAAAGCTACAATGAGCAGTTCTTC. Its protein product is CASRWLGESYNEQFF.

V and J are TRBV18 and TRBJ1-3, with TRBD1 identical over 7 bases. The CDR3 has 17 residues. After removal of 1 base from V and 0 bases from J, the junction contained 6 bases not matched to a gene. Germline CDR1 and CDR2: KGHSH and LQKENI. The CDR3 nucleotides are TGTGCCAGCTCACCACAGGGGGCCCACAGCTCTGGAAACACCATATATTTT. Its translation is CASSPQGAHSSGNTIYF.

This chain uses TRBV2 with TRBJ2-3; TRBD1 aligns across 9 bases. Germline loops: CDR1 SNHLY, CDR2 FYNNEI. Trimming cost V 4 bases and J 4 bases; bases outside gene matches: 9. The CDR3 contains 16 residues. This chain's CDR3 is CASSALGQGISDTQYF. In DNA form, the CDR3 reads TGTGCCAGCAGTGCGTTGGGACAGGGAATTTCAGATACGCAGTATTTT.

This rearrangement joins TRBV5-1 to TRBJ2-2; TRBD2 might be the D (5 bases). The CDR3 is made up of 15 amino acids. Germline CDR1 is SGHRS and CDR2 is YFSETQ. V lost 0 bases, J lost 2 bases, and 8 bases lay in between. This chain's CDR3 is CASSLGLLNTGELFF. CDR3 DNA: TGCGCCAGCAGCTTGGGACTACTAAACACCGGGGAGCTGTTTTTT.

The chain has TRBV28 and TRBJ1-2; D not certain. This CDR3 comprises 11 residues. Trimming took 4 bases from V and 7 from J, leaving 7 bases between them. Per the germline V gene, CDR1 is MDHEN and CDR2 is SYDVKM. The CDR3 reads CASSWEAGYTF. The CDR3 DNA is TGTGCCAGCAGTTGGGAGGCTGGCTACACCTTC.

V usage is TRBV5-4 and J usage is TRBJ2-5; 10 bases map to TRBD2. The J segment lost 1 base and the V segment lost 4 bases, leaving 7 bases of the junction unmatched. CDR1 and CDR2 from the germline V gene are SGHNT and YYREEE (reference sequence). CDR3 length: 16 residues. The CDR3 region has the DNA TGTGCCAGCAGCCCCCTTCTAGCGGGGGCCCAAGAGACCCAGTACTTC. This codes for CASSPLLAGAQETQYF.

The chain couples TRBV5-4 to TRBJ2-5; either TRBD1 or TRBD2 may fit D (5 bases each). V was cut by 4 bases and J by 4 bases, with 11 bases left in between. The CDR3 length is 13 residues. Per germline, CDR1 SGHNT and CDR2 YYREEE (reference sequence). The CDR3 coding sequence is TGTGCCAGCAGCCCTGTCGGGACAGAGACCCAGTACTTC. Translation gives CASSPVGTETQYF.

The chain employs TRBV6-1 and TRBJ2-7; D is possibly TRBD1 (6 bases). Germline CDR1 reads MNHNS; CDR2 reads SASEGT. The CDR3 has 13 residues. V was shortened by 5 bases and J by 1 base, with 9 bases between the two germline ends. CDR3 in DNA: TGTGCCAGCAGTCCCGGACAGTCCTACGAGCAGTACTTC. Residues: CASSPGQSYEQYF.

This chain links TRBV6-5 with TRBJ2-3; D is undetermined. Trimming took 2 bases from V and 2 from J, leaving 5 bases between them. CDR1 and CDR2 from the germline V gene are MNHEY and SVGAGI. This CDR3 spans 13 amino acids. The CDR3 DNA reads TGTGCCAGCAGTTACGACGTCACAGATACGCAGTATTTT. This gives the protein CASSYDVTDTQYF.

This chain uses TRBV28 with TRBJ1-5; tentative D call: TRBD1 (6 bases). This CDR3 comprises 15 residues. Germline V gene sequence: CDR1 MDHEN, CDR2 SYDVKM. Trimming cost V 3 bases and J 5 bases, with 14 bases left between them. In DNA, the CDR3 is TGTGCCAGCAGTTTCTGGGGGCGAGGGGATCAGCCCCAGCATTTT. This codes for CASSFWGRGDQPQHF.

V is TRBV6-9 and J is TRBJ1-2; D is ambiguous. CDR1 is MNHGY and CDR2 is SVAAGI in the germline V gene. This CDR3 spans 11 amino acids. Between the trimmed V and J ends, which lost 5 bases and 6 bases, there was a span of 7 bases. CDR3 sequence: CASSEVNGYTF. The CDR3 region has the DNA TGTGCCAGCAGTGAAGTAAATGGCTACACCTTC.

The chain uses TRBV5-4 and TRBJ2-7; 8 nucleotides line up with TRBD1. Germline-derived CDR1 and CDR2 are SGHNT and YYREEE (reference sequence). The V segment lost 2 bases and the J segment 6 bases; nucleotides outside the gene matches: 1. The CDR3 sequence is 12 residues long. CDR3: CASSLTGGEQYF. The CDR3 region has the DNA TGTGCCAGCAGCTTAACAGGGGGCGAGCAGTACTTC.

V is TRBV4-1 and J is TRBJ2-1, with D uncertain. CDR3 size: 17 residues. Deletions cut 0 bases from V and 2 bases from J, with 14 bases between. Per the germline V gene, CDR1 is MGHRA and CDR2 is YSYEKL. This chain's CDR3 is CASSQDLLARPYNEQFF. The CDR3 coding sequence is TGCGCCAGCAGCCAAGATCTATTGGCCCGACCCTACAATGAGCAGTTCTTC.

This clone was recorded once. V usage is TRBV6-1 and J usage is TRBJ2-3; no reliable D call. From germline, CDR1 is MNHNS and CDR2 SASEGT. The CDR3 is made up of 14 amino acids. Trimming took 6 bases from V and 2 from J, leaving 12 bases between them. In DNA form, the CDR3 reads TGTGCCAGCAGGCCACAAACCCTCACAGATACGCAGTATTTT. Translating it yields CASRPQTLTDTQYF.

V gene TRBV29-1 combines with J gene TRBJ1-2; TRBD1 agrees at 8 bases. Germline CDR1 reads SQVTM; CDR2 reads ANQGSEA. The CDR3 covers 12 residues. The V gene end was trimmed by 1 base and the J gene end by 6 bases; junction bases not matched to a gene: 1. The CDR3 coding sequence is TGCAGCGTTGAAGCAGGGGGCGATGGCTACACCTTC. Its translation is CSVEAGGDGYTF.

The chain is built from TRBV5-1 and TRBJ1-1; no reliable D call. CDR3 length: 16 amino acids. Deletions cut 2 bases from V and 2 bases from J, with 16 bases between. Germline values: CDR1 SGHRS, CDR2 YFSETQ. In DNA, the CDR3 is TGCGCCAGCAGCTTAAAGGCACGGGCAGCCAACACTGAAGCTTTCTTT. Encoded protein: CASSLKARAANTEAFF.

This clone was detected only a few times. The chain has TRBV5-1 and TRBJ1-1; TRBD1 matches 11 bases. Germline values: CDR1 SGHRS, CDR2 YFSETQ. The CDR3 is 15 residues long. J was trimmed by 4 bases and V by 2 bases; bases with no gene match: 4. The DNA of the CDR3 is TGCGCCAGCAGCTTTCCGGGACAGGGGGGCACTGAAGCTTTCTTT. It translates to CASSFPGQGGTEAFF.

In its sample, this clone was seen a few times. The chain uses TRBV7-9 and TRBJ2-1, with D uncertain. Germline V CDR1 and CDR2: SEHNR, FQNEAQ (reference sequence). V lost 5 bases, J lost 4 bases, and 15 bases lay in between. CDR3 length: 15 residues. DNA for the CDR3: TGTGCCAGCAGCCACGCTGGATCCCCTTACAATGAGCAGTTCTTC. Protein product: CASSHAGSPYNEQFF.

This sequence joins TRBV6-4 and TRBJ1-2, with 10 bases identical to TRBD1. The CDR3 has 14 residues. In germline, CDR1 is MRHNA, CDR2 SNTAGT. J was trimmed by 4 bases and V by 5 bases; bases with no gene match: 4. CDR3 region: CASSPGQGIYGYTF. Here the CDR3 DNA reads TGTGCCAGCAGTCCGGGACAGGGGATCTATGGCTACACCTTC.

The chain joins TRBV10-1 to TRBJ2-3; 7 bases are shared with TRBD2. Unmatched junction bases numbered 7, after V lost 8 bases and J lost 5 bases. Per germline, CDR1 WNHNN and CDR2 SYGVQD (reference sequence). The CDR3 runs 13 residues. The CDR3 DNA reads as TGCGCCAGCGGGCGGACGGGGGGAGATACGCAGTATTTT. Translation: CASGRTGGDTQYF.

This clone showed up just once. The chain is built from TRBV10-3 and TRBJ1-1; a possible D gene is TRBD1 (6 bases). The CDR3 runs 14 residues. Deletions cut 4 bases from V and 7 bases from J, with 16 bases between. In germline, CDR1 is ENHRY, CDR2 SYGVKD. The chain's CDR3 is CAISVSSGGLEAFF. CDR3 DNA: TGTGCCATCAGTGTTAGTTCTGGGGGCCTTGAAGCTTTCTTT.

This chain uses TRBV19 with TRBJ1-2; 7 positions agree with TRBD1. Germline assignment: CDR1 LNHDA and CDR2 SQIVND (reference sequence). This CDR3 spans 13 amino acids. Trimming cost V 7 bases and J 3 bases; bases outside gene matches: 5. CDR3 protein: CASTRDSYYGYTF. The CDR3 DNA reads TGTGCCAGTACCCGGGACAGCTACTATGGCTACACCTTC.

The genes are TRBV7-2 and TRBJ1-3; D is unresolved. V lost 1 base to trimming and J lost 9 bases, with 16 bases between them. The CDR3 has 15 amino acids. The germline V gene encodes CDR1 SGHTA and CDR2 FQGNSA. The CDR3 sequence is CASSLGLSAPRTIYF. CDR3 nucleotides: TGTGCCAGCAGCTTAGGCCTCTCCGCCCCCCGCACCATATATTTT.

The V and J genes are TRBV7-9 and TRBJ2-3; D possibly corresponds to TRBD2 (7 bases). Per germline, CDR1 SEHNR and CDR2 FQNEAQ (reference sequence). Trimming stripped 6 bases from V and 4 bases from J, with 14 bases between. The CDR3 consists of 14 residues. CDR3 DNA sequence: TGTGCCAGCAGGGCGGACAGCGGGGCAGATACGCAGTATTTT. Protein product: CASRADSGADTQYF.

The chain couples TRBV7-2 to TRBJ2-7; D remains ambiguous. The CDR3 covers 14 residues. Trimming removed 1 base from V and 3 bases from J, with 10 bases in between. The V gene's germline CDR1 is SGHTA and CDR2 FQGNSA. The CDR3 DNA reads as TGTGCCAGCAGCTTAGATCGTCCGGGCTACGAGCAGTACTTC. This encodes CASSLDRPGYEQYF.

The J gene is TRBJ2-5, the V gene TRBV29-1, with 13 bases fitting TRBD2. The V segment lost 3 bases and the J segment 4 bases; nucleotides outside the gene matches: 14. From germline, CDR1 is SQVTM and CDR2 ANQGSEA. The CDR3 runs to 18 residues. The CDR3 region is CSVEYSGTSGIGGETQYF. The CDR3 DNA follows: TGCAGCGTTGAGTACTCCGGGACTAGCGGGATTGGGGGAGAGACCCAGTACTTC.

This clone was observed a single time. This chain joins TRBV7-8 and TRBJ2-1; 9 bases align to TRBD1. This CDR3 comprises 16 residues. Germline CDR1 is SGHVS and CDR2 is FQNEAQ. Trimming at V came to 4 bases and at J to 0 bases, leaving 4 bases not matched to a gene. The CDR3, as DNA: TGTGCCAGCAGCTCCGGGACAGGGACCTCCTACAATGAGCAGTTCTTC. Encoded protein: CASSSGTGTSYNEQFF.

This clone came up once. The chain is built from TRBV6-5 and TRBJ2-3; D uncertain. Germline V CDR1 and CDR2: MNHEY, SVGAGI. This CDR3 is 15 amino acids long. Trimming stripped 5 bases from V and 0 bases from J, with 12 bases between. The CDR3 bases are TGTGCCAGCAGTAAGCTGGCGATAAGCACAGATACGCAGTATTTT. Amino acids: CASSKLAISTDTQYF.